This is a list of T cell receptor beta chains from one sample in a study of breast tumors, draining lymph nodes, adjacent tissues. TCRdb analysed the multiplex PCR reads with MiXCR anew, one entry per CDR3 protein. The table records 150,000 to 250,000 distinct CDR3 sequences, approximately 31% of them present only once. Material: axillary lymph node tissue. All receptors derive from a female donor with breast cancer. Some clones in this sample may be carry-over from other donors' samples. Each CDR3 is given with its conserved first and last residue. D genes are given only for firm matches. A clone size is listed for some rows: how often the clone was seen (once, few, many), or a class if it is expanded.

TGTGCCAGCTCCCCGGGGACAGCCGGCCATGGCTACACCTTC,CASSPGTAGHGYTF,14,TRBD1,TRBJ1-2,many,TRBV18
TGTGCCTCCCAGGGGAGCCTTTACAATGAGCAGTTCTTC,CASQGSLYNEQFF,13,NA,TRBJ2-1,NA,TRBV30
TGTGCCAGCAGTCAATGGGGGCAGCCATACGAGCAGTACTTC,CASSQWGQPYEQYF,14,NA,TRBJ2-7,few,TRBV6-1
TGTGCCAGCAGCAACCAGCCTCGTGGGCGAAACGGGGAGCTGTTTTTT,CASSNQPRGRNGELFF,16,NA,TRBJ2-2,many,TRBV7-9
TGTGCCAGCCCACTAACCAAGGCCTCTACCCCCACAGATACGCAGTATTTT,CASPLTKASTPTDTQYF,17,NA,TRBJ2-3,few,TRBV5-4
TGTGCCAGTAGTAAGGACAGGGGATGGAGTCAGCCCCAGCATTTT,CASSKDRGWSQPQHF,15,TRBD1,TRBJ1-5,many,TRBV19
TGCAGTGCTAGGGTTAGCGGCGCGAGCTACACCTTC,CSARVSGASYTF,12,NA,TRBJ1-2,NA,TRBV20-1
TGTGCCAGCTTAGGGGCTTCTAGCAATCAGCCCCAGCATTTT,CASLGASSNQPQHF,14,NA,TRBJ1-5,many,TRBV28
TGCAGCGTTGTAGCGGGAGTCACAGGTACGCAGTATTTT,CSVVAGVTGTQYF,13,TRBD2,TRBJ2-3,NA,TRBV29-1
TGTGCCAGCAGTTTCGCGGGACAGTCCTACGAGCAGTACTTC,CASSFAGQSYEQYF,14,NA,TRBJ2-7,NA,TRBV12-3/TRBV12-4
TGTGCCAGTAGTATAGGGGAGGATGAGCAGTTCTTC,CASSIGEDEQFF,12,NA,TRBJ2-1,NA,TRBV19
TGTGCCAGCAGCCAAGATCGACTAGCGGTTTTCGAGCAGTACTTC,CASSQDRLAVFEQYF,15,TRBD2,TRBJ2-7,many,TRBV14
TGTGCCAGCAGCGGTAGCGGGGGGGCCCTCAATGAGCAGTTCTTC,CASSGSGGALNEQFF,15,TRBD2,TRBJ2-1,many,TRBV9
TGTGCCAGCAGAACAGGAGATCAGCCCCAGCATTTT,CASRTGDQPQHF,12,NA,TRBJ1-5,many,TRBV27
TGTGCCAGCAGAGCCAACAATGAGCAGTTCTTC,CASRANNEQFF,11,NA,TRBJ2-1,many,TRBV6-1
TGTGCCACCAGCAGCCTTGGGGGGAACACTGAAGCTTTCTTT,CATSSLGGNTEAFF,14,NA,TRBJ1-1,NA,TRBV15
TGTGCCAGTAGGGCTAGCGGGAGGGAGTACGAGCAGTACTTC,CASRASGREYEQYF,14,TRBD2,TRBJ2-7,NA,TRBV19
TGTGCCAGCCGGGCAGGGGCGGCCGGCTCTGGGGAGCTGTTTTTT,CASRAGAAGSGELFF,15,NA,TRBJ2-2,NA,TRBV2
TGCGCCAGCGTGGGACAGGGGGCAGGCTACACCTTC,CASVGQGAGYTF,12,TRBD1,TRBJ1-2,NA,TRBV10-2
TGTGCCAGCAGCGCTAGCCGGGACCCGACGCACTACCAACTGTTTTTT,CASSASRDPTHYQLFF,16,NA,TRBJ1-4,NA,TRBV9
TGTGCCAGCAGCCGGGGACAGACATCCTACGAGCAGTACTTC,CASSRGQTSYEQYF,14,TRBD1,TRBJ2-7,many,TRBV5-8
TGCAGTGCTGGGGACAGGGATCCCCTTAATTCACCCCTCCACTTT,CSAGDRDPLNSPLHF,15,TRBD1,TRBJ1-6,many,TRBV20-1
TGCAGTGCTAGAGATGGGGGAAGGGGGGAAACGGGAAACACCATATATTTT,CSARDGGRGETGNTIYF,17,NA,TRBJ1-3,many,TRBV20-1
TGTGCCAGCAGAGTGGACAGGGATGGGACCCAGTACTTC,CASRVDRDGTQYF,13,TRBD1,TRBJ2-5,many,TRBV5-8
TGTGCCATCCTCCCGGGACTAGCGGGAGGGTCGGGGGAGACCCAGTACTTC,CAILPGLAGGSGETQYF,17,TRBD2,TRBJ2-5,many,TRBV27
TGCAGCGTCGCCATACCGGACAGGGGATACACCTTC,CSVAIPDRGYTF,12,TRBD1,TRBJ1-2,NA,TRBV29-1
TGTGCCAGCAGTCCAGGGTCTGAAGCTTTCTTT,CASSPGSEAFF,11,NA,TRBJ1-1,NA,TRBV6-6
TGTGCCAGCAGTCACCCGGGACTAGCGGAGGTGGGGGGGGATACGCAGTATTTT,CASSHPGLAEVGGDTQYF,18,TRBD2,TRBJ2-3,few,TRBV6-5
TGCAGCAGTTTTGGGGGTCAGGGTGGCTACGAGCAGTACTTC,CSSFGGQGGYEQYF,14,NA,TRBJ2-7,NA,TRBV29-1
TGCGCCAGCAGCCAAGATAACCACAATGAGCAGTTCTTC,CASSQDNHNEQFF,13,NA,TRBJ2-1,many,TRBV4-3
TGTGCCAGCACCCCCGCGGGGGCAGATACGCAGTATTTT,CASTPAGADTQYF,13,TRBD2,TRBJ2-3,many,TRBV7-9
TGTGCCAGCAATCAAGCGCTGGGGGACAGTTCCCTCTACGAGCAGTACTTC,CASNQALGDSSLYEQYF,17,TRBD1,TRBJ2-7,NA,TRBV6-5
TGTGCCAGCAGCGTAGCGGGCGGAGGGACTGAAGCTTTCTTT,CASSVAGGGTEAFF,14,NA,TRBJ1-1,many,TRBV9
TGTGCCAGCTCACCACGCGGGACAGCGAACTATGGCTACACCTTC,CASSPRGTANYGYTF,15,TRBD1,TRBJ1-2,many,TRBV18
TGTGCCAGCAGCCTTTCAGGGACAGGACCTGGGGGTGAGCAGTTCTTC,CASSLSGTGPGGEQFF,16,TRBD1,TRBJ2-1,many,TRBV7-3
TGCAGCGTCACGCACGACAGGGGGAACACTGAAGCTTTCTTT,CSVTHDRGNTEAFF,14,TRBD1,TRBJ1-1,few,TRBV29-1